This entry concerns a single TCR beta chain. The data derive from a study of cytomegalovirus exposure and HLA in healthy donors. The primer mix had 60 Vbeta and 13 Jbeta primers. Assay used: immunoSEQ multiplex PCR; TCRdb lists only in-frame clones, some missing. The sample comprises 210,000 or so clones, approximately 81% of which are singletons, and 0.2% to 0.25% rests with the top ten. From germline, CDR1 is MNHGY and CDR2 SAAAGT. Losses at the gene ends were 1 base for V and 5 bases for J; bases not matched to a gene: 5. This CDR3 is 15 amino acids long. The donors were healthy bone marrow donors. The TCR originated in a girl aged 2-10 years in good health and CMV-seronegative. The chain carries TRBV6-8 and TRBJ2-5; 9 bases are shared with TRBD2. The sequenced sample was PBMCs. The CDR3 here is CASSYLAGVKETQYF. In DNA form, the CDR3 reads TGTGCCAGCAGTTACTTAGCGGGAGTAAAGGAGACCCAGTACTTC.